The next 30 T cell receptor beta chains were all read from a single sample in a study of regulatory T cells in long-lasting Graves disease. Time point specified: persistent/refractory GD, antithyroid drugs over 5 years with positive TRAb. The TCR library was prepared using RNA isolated from PBMCs. Arm-PCR of CDR3 regions and iRepertoire HTBI primers were the basis on which TCR beta libraries were built. TCRdb reprocessed the multiplex PCR reads via MiXCR and lists one record per CDR3 protein. This table has around 300,000 distinct CDR3 sequences, 22% appearing once. The sample here was peripheral blood mononuclear cells (PBMCs), taken when the disease was refractory, from a patient treated with antithyroid drugs. These TCRs come from a female donor with Graves disease.

The V gene is TRBV18, the J gene TRBJ2-3; 11 bases map to TRBD2. This CDR3 is built from 16 residues. V lost 1 base to trimming and J lost 0 bases; unmatched junction nucleotides: 0. Per the germline V gene, CDR1 is KGHSH and CDR2 is LQKENI. The CDR3 nucleotides read TGTGCCAGCTCACCACGGACTAGCGGGAGCACAGATACGCAGTATTTT. It specifies CASSPRTSGSTDTQYF.

This clonotype came up a few times. The chain recombines TRBV2 with TRBJ2-7, with 7 positions matching TRBD1. Germline V gene data show CDR1 as SNHLY and CDR2 as FYNNEI. The length of the CDR3 is 16 residues. The J segment lost 4 bases and the V segment lost 2 bases, leaving 11 bases of the junction unmatched. CDR3 region: CASSELVGTVGYEQYF. The CDR3 DNA reads as TGTGCCAGCAGTGAACTCGTCGGGACAGTCGGATACGAGCAGTACTTC.

In its sample, this clonotype was seen many times. V and J are TRBV3-1 and TRBJ2-5; 10 bases fit TRBD2. V was clipped by 0 bases and J by 5 bases; unmatched bases: 3. Germline-derived CDR1 and CDR2 are LGHDT and YNNKEL (reference sequence). The CDR3 is 15 residues long. CDR3 residues: CASSQDLAGVETQYF. DNA of the CDR3: TGTGCCAGCAGCCAAGATCTAGCGGGAGTTGAGACCCAGTACTTC.

This clonotype was counted many times. The chain employs TRBV29-1 and TRBJ2-7, with TRBD2 matching over 9 bases. The CDR3 consists of 15 residues. CDR1 is SQVTM and CDR2 is ANQGSEA in the germline V gene. V was clipped by 3 bases and J by 2 bases; unmatched bases: 8. The CDR3 DNA sequence: TGCAGCGTTGATATACCGCGGGAGGGGGCCTACGAGCAGTACTTC. This gives the protein CSVDIPREGAYEQYF.

Only a few counts were recorded for this clonotype. This chain joins TRBV7-2 and TRBJ1-1, with TRBD1 identical over 8 bases. CDR3 length equals 16 residues. Germline assignment: CDR1 SGHTA and CDR2 FQGNSA. V was pared by 5 bases and J by 4 bases, with 12 bases of the junction left unmatched. Written as DNA, the CDR3 is TGTGCCAGCAGCAAAAGAGACAGGGGAGGGGGCACTGAAGCTTTCTTT. It is translated as CASSKRDRGGGTEAFF.

The sample holds many counts of this clonotype. This chain links TRBV27 with TRBJ2-7; no clear D. Germline CDR1 reads MNHEY; CDR2 reads SMNVEV (reference sequence). The CDR3 covers 14 residues. V lost 5 bases to trimming and J lost 6 bases, with 17 bases between them. The CDR3 DNA sequence: TGTGCCAGCAGTCCTGTATCGTGGATCGCCGAGCAGTACTTC. It codes for CASSPVSWIAEQYF.

V is TRBV3-1 and J is TRBJ2-1, with D possibly matching TRBD1 (6 bases). The germline V gene encodes CDR1 LGHDT and CDR2 YNNKEL (reference sequence). V was clipped by 3 bases and J by 4 bases, with 10 bases between them. The CDR3 is 14 amino acids. CDR3 coding DNA: TGTGCCAGCAGCCAGGGGGCGACGTACAATGAGCAGTTCTTC. This codes for CASSQGATYNEQFF.

This clonotype has ten or more counts. The chain couples TRBV20-1 to TRBJ2-7, with 8 bases identical to TRBD2. Per germline, CDR1 DFQATT and CDR2 SNEGSKA (reference sequence). The CDR3 consists of 14 residues. The J segment lost 2 bases and the V segment lost 3 bases, leaving 6 bases of the junction unmatched. The DNA for the CDR3 is TGCAGTGCTAGTGAGCGGGAGAGAACCTACGAGCAGTACTTC. As protein: CSASERERTYEQYF.

This sequence joins TRBV19 and TRBJ1-1, with D perhaps TRBD1 (5 bases). The CDR3 loop spans 13 amino acids. Germline-derived CDR1 and CDR2 are LNHDA and SQIVND (reference sequence). Deletions cut 9 bases from V and 1 base from J, with 12 bases between. CDR3 in amino acids: CASQRTGNTEAFF. As DNA, the CDR3 is TGTGCCAGCCAGCGCACAGGGAACACTGAAGCTTTCTTT.

In its sample, this clonotype was seen a few times. In nucleotides, the CDR3 is TGTGCCAGCAACCCGACCACGTTTGAGTCCGGGGAGCTGTTTTTT. Amino acids: CASNPTTFESGELFF. The chain links TRBV7-9 to TRBJ2-2; D unclear. V was shortened by 7 bases and J by 6 bases, with 18 bases between the two germline ends. Germline values: CDR1 SEHNR, CDR2 FQNEAQ (reference sequence). This CDR3 spans 15 amino acids.

The table lists this clonotype with many counts. This chain links TRBV6-1 with TRBJ2-5, with 7 bases that match TRBD2. The CDR3 extends over 13 amino acids. The germline gives CDR1 MNHNS, CDR2 SASEGT. The V and J ends lost 8 bases and 3 bases, in that order; junction bases with no gene match: 6. The CDR3 loop reads CASGGGMEETQYF. CDR3 in DNA: TGTGCCAGCGGCGGGGGTATGGAAGAGACCCAGTACTTC.

This clonotype appeared many times. The chain has TRBV6-5 and TRBJ1-1; D remains unclear. This CDR3 has 11 amino acids. V was cut by 4 bases and J by 8 bases, with 8 bases left in between. Per germline, CDR1 MNHEY and CDR2 SVGAGI. CDR3 protein: CASSSNKEAFF. DNA for the CDR3: TGTGCCAGCAGTTCCAATAAGGAAGCTTTCTTT.

This clonotype was picked up many times. The chain uses TRBV12-3 or TRBV12-4 and TRBJ2-7, with 11 bases lining up with TRBD2. The CDR3 loop spans 16 amino acids. V gave up 3 bases and J gave up 3 bases; unmatched junction bases: 7. This CDR3 is CASSLWGLADNYEQYF. In DNA form, the CDR3 reads TGTGCCAGCAGTTTGTGGGGACTAGCGGACAACTACGAGCAGTACTTC.

In its sample, this clonotype was seen a few times. The chain has TRBV11-2 and TRBJ2-2; D gene ambiguous. V was cut by 0 bases and J by 4 bases, with 15 bases left in between. In germline, CDR1 is SGHAT, CDR2 FQNNGV. The CDR3 consists of 17 residues. In nucleotides, the CDR3 is TGTGCCAGCAGCTTAGATTACCCCGGGTTTAGCACCGGGGAGCTGTTTTTT. Translated: CASSLDYPGFSTGELFF.

V and J are TRBV2 and TRBJ1-2; D unresolved. The V end was cut by 5 bases, the J end by 3 bases, with 7 bases between. The CDR3 contains 12 residues. Germline CDR1 and CDR2: SNHLY and FYNNEI. This CDR3 reads CASSFRYYGYTF. The DNA for the CDR3 is TGTGCCAGCAGTTTTCGCTACTATGGCTACACCTTC. The whole variable domain, filled in from reference TRBV2 and TRBJ1-2, reads EPEVTQTPSHQVTQMGQEVILRCVPISNHLYFYWYRQILGQKVEFLVSFYNNEISEKSEIFDDQFSVERPDGSNFTLKIRSTKLEDSAMYFCASSFRYYGYTFGSGTRLTVV.

The chain joins TRBV4-1 to TRBJ2-5; the match to TRBD2 covers 8 bases. CDR1 and CDR2 (germline): MGHRA, YSYEKL. J gave up 1 base and V 4 bases, and 8 bases lay outside the gene matches. This CDR3 region has 16 residues. The CDR3 region has the DNA TGCGCCAGCAGCCGGCGGGCTAGCGGGTTCCAAGAGACCCAGTACTTC. Amino acids: CASSRRASGFQETQYF.

This clonotype was counted ten times or more. The chain couples TRBV7-9 to TRBJ2-7; tentative D call: TRBD1 (6 bases). Germline V CDR1 and CDR2: SEHNR, FQNEAQ (reference sequence). CDR3 length equals 14 residues. Trimming removed 3 bases at V and 4 bases at J, with 13 bases between. CDR3 region: CASSLHQGLYEQYF. CDR3 DNA sequence: TGTGCCAGCAGCTTGCACCAGGGGCTTTACGAGCAGTACTTC.

This clonotype was seen ten or more times. V gene TRBV3-1 combines with J gene TRBJ2-5; perhaps TRBD2 as D (6 bases). Germline CDR1 and CDR2: LGHDT and YNNKEL (reference sequence). V was shortened by 0 bases and J by 2 bases, with 10 bases between the two germline ends. This CDR3 is built from 15 residues. CDR3 DNA sequence: TGTGCCAGCAGCCAAGAGGGTAGCGGTCAAGAGACCCAGTACTTC. Amino acid sequence: CASSQEGSGQETQYF.

This clonotype was detected ten times or more. This chain links TRBV7-2 with TRBJ1-1; D is unclear. The ends were cut back, 1 base at V and 0 bases at J, with 6 bases in the middle. Germline V CDR1 and CDR2: SGHTA, FQGNSA. This CDR3 spans 14 amino acids. CDR3 in amino acids: CASSLGGLNTEAFF. The CDR3 DNA reads as TGTGCCAGCAGCTTAGGTGGGTTGAACACTGAAGCTTTCTTT.

Note on this clonotype: This likely stems from a read error, as it lies one base from a far larger clone. This chain joins TRBV7-2 and TRBJ2-5, with D tentatively TRBD1 or TRBD2 (5 bases each). The CDR3 has 15 residues. Germline assignment: CDR1 SGHTA and CDR2 FQGNSA. The CDR3 DNA is TGTGCCAGCAGAGGGGACCGAGTAGGCGGAGAGACCCAGTGCTTC. It encodes CASRGDRVGGETQCF.

Ten or more counts support this clonotype. The CDR3 DNA sequence: TGTGCCACCAGCAGAGGGACGGAAACTGGAAACACCATATATTTT. It is translated as CATSRGTETGNTIYF. The rearrangement uses TRBV15 and TRBJ1-3; no reliable D call. Germline values: CDR1 LNHNV, CDR2 YYDKDF (reference sequence). V lost 1 base and J lost 2, with 9 bases in between. The CDR3 consists of 15 residues. Drawing the rest from reference TRBV15 and TRBJ1-3, the complete variable domain is DAMVIQNPRYQVTQFGKPVTLSCSQTLNHNVMYWYQQKSSQAPKLLFHYYDKDFNNEADTPDNFQSRRPNTSFCFLDIRSPGLGDTAMYLCATSRGTETGNTIYFGEGSWLTVV.

This clonotype has a count of ten or more. This rearrangement joins TRBV12-3 or TRBV12-4 to TRBJ2-2; 11 bases match TRBD2. V was clipped by 7 bases and J by 7 bases; unmatched bases: 11. The CDR3 length is 16 residues. CDR3 loop: CASTDSGRAGFGELFF. The CDR3 nucleotides read TGTGCCAGCACAGATAGCGGGAGGGCCGGGTTCGGGGAGCTGTTTTTT.

With respect to this clonotype: A far larger clone differs by one base, so this is likely a read error. CDR3 nucleotides: TGTGCCAGCAGTTACTCGAGGGACAGGCAAGAGACCAAGTACTTC. Encoded protein: CASSYSRDRQETKYF. The chain combines TRBV12-3 or TRBV12-4 with TRBJ2-5; 8 nucleotides align to TRBD1. The CDR3 loop spans 15 amino acids.

This sequence joins TRBV7-6 and TRBJ2-2; D might be TRBD2 (6 bases). Germline CDR1 reads SGHVS; CDR2 reads FNYEAQ. The CDR3 sequence is 16 residues long. Trimming stripped 5 bases from V and 2 bases from J, with 15 bases between. CDR3 DNA sequence: TGTGCCAGCAGCCCAGCGGGCGGACTTAACACCGGGGAGCTGTTTTTT. Its translation: CASSPAGGLNTGELFF.

This clonotype was recorded a few times. This rearrangement joins TRBV20-1 to TRBJ2-2, with TRBD1 matching over 9 bases. This CDR3 has 16 residues. Trimming at V came to 0 bases and at J to 4 bases, leaving 6 bases not matched to a gene. Germline CDR1 reads DFQATT; CDR2 reads SNEGSKA (reference sequence). CDR3 sequence: CSARDSGQGTTGELFF. CDR3 coding DNA: TGCAGTGCTAGAGATTCCGGACAGGGGACCACCGGGGAGCTGTTTTTT.

This clonotype was seen more than once but under ten times. The V and J genes are TRBV3-2 and TRBJ2-5. TRBV3-2 counts as a pseudogene. The CDR3 runs 14 residues. For the CDR3, the DNA is TGTGCCAGCAGCCAAAAAACGGGGAAAGAGACCCAGTACTTC. This translates into CASSQKTGKETQYF.

The gene calls are TRBV7-2 and TRBJ2-7; a possible D gene is TRBD1 (5 bases). Trimming cost V 5 bases and J 6 bases, with 23 bases left between them. The CDR3 length is 16 residues. Germline loops: CDR1 SGHTA, CDR2 FQGNSA. The CDR3 DNA is TGTGCCAGCAGCCCGGAAGGCAGGGCGGTCTCTTCCGAGCAGTACTTC. Translated, it gives CASSPEGRAVSSEQYF.

Comment on this clonotype: With a much larger clone just one base away, this may be a read error. The chain has TRBV20-1 and TRBJ1-1, with D perhaps matching TRBD1 (5 bases). This CDR3 is 16 amino acids long. The germline gives CDR1 DFQATT, CDR2 SNEGSKA (reference sequence). The CDR3 is CNPLPRTRGWNTEAFF. In DNA, the CDR3 is TGCAATCCACTACCGCGCACGCGGGGGTGGAACACTGAAGCTTTCTTT.

This clonotype has ten or more counts. The chain carries TRBV11-2 and TRBJ2-7; possibly TRBD1 for D (6 bases). The V gene lost 6 bases and the J gene lost 1 base, with 10 bases spanning the gap. CDR3 size: 13 residues. The germline V gene encodes CDR1 SGHAT and CDR2 FQNNGV. CDR3 in amino acids: CASRQGTSYEQYF. The CDR3 DNA is TGTGCCAGCAGACAGGGAACGTCCTACGAGCAGTACTTC. The full variable domain, completed using reference TRBV11-2 and TRBJ2-7, is EAGVAQSPRYKIIEKRQSVAFWCNPISGHATLYWYQQILGQGPKLLIQFQNNGVVDDSQLPKDRFSAERLKGVDSTLKIQPAKLEDSAVYLCASRQGTSYEQYFGPGTRLTVT.

This clonotype was observed at least ten times. The V call is TRBV28, the J call TRBJ2-2, with D uncertain. The CDR3 spans 16 residues. V dropped 4 bases and J dropped 0 bases, with 12 bases sitting between them. Germline CDR1 reads MDHEN; CDR2 reads SYDVKM. CDR3 in amino acids: CASSSQRFSNTGELFF. In DNA, the CDR3 is TGTGCCAGCAGTTCACAACGCTTCTCGAACACCGGGGAGCTGTTTTTT.